This TCR beta chain was recovered during a study of CD8 T cells in Susac syndrome. Whole-study findings and limits: Only a relatively small number of individuals were included in the TCR sequencing and HLA analysis.

RNA was extracted with the RNeasy kit, and a quantity of about 0.45 to 1 ug was reverse transcribed using random hexamers. In TCRdb, the immunoSEQ multiplex PCR reads were re-called with MiXCR into one record per CDR3 protein. The data show some 120,000 distinct CDR3 sequences, 85% to 95% seen once. Sequencing of TCR beta, carried out with a high-throughput approach, was applied to CD8+ and CD4+ T cells from the blood. As controls, healthy donors matched for age and sex were used. For this clonotype: Its antigen is not identified.

Per the germline V gene, CDR1 is SGHNT and CDR2 is YENEEA. The V gene lost 0 bases and the J gene lost 4 bases, with 9 bases spanning the gap. The CDR3 covers 15 residues. The V and J genes are TRBV11-3 and TRBJ2-2; perhaps TRBD2 as D (5 bases). Input material: CD8+ T cells from PBMCs. This clonotype was sampled from a human donor in good health. The CDR3 DNA reads as TGTGCCAGCAGCTTAGAGAGGGTATCCACCGGGGAGCTGTTTTTT. As protein: CASSLERVSTGELFF.